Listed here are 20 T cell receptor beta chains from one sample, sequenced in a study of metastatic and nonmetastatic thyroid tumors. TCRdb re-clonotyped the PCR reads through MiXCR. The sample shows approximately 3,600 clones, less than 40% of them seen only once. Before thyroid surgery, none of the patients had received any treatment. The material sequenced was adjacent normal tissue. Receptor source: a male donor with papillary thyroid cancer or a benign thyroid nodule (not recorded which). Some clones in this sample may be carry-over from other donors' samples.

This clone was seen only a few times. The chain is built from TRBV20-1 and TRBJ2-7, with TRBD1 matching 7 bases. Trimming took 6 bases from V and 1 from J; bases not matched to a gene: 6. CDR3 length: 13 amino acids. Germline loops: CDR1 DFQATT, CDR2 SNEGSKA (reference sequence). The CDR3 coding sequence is TGCAGTGCCGATAACAGGGGTTCCTACGAGCAGTACTTC. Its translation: CSADNRGSYEQYF.

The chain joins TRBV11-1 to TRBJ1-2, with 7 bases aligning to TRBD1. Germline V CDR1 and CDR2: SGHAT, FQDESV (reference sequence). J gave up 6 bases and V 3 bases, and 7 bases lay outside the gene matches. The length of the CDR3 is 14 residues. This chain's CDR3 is CASSFGQGVDGYTF. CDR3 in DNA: TGTGCCAGCAGCTTCGGGCAGGGGGTTGATGGCTACACCTTC.

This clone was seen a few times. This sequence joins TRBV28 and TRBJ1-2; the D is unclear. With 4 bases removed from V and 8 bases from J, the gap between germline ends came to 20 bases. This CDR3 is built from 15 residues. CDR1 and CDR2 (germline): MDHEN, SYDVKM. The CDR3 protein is CASSSPRSGNLGYTF. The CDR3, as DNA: TGTGCCAGCAGTTCACCCCGTTCGGGGAACTTGGGCTACACCTTC.

This chain's CDR3 is CSARPGQANTEAFF. Here the CDR3 DNA reads TGCAGTGCTAGGCCGGGACAGGCGAACACTGAAGCTTTCTTT. The chain couples TRBV20-1 to TRBJ1-1, with 8 bases lining up with TRBD1. Germline-derived CDR1 and CDR2 are DFQATT and SNEGSKA (reference sequence). The ends lost 3 bases at V and 1 base at J; junction bases unmatched: 4. This CDR3 spans 14 amino acids.

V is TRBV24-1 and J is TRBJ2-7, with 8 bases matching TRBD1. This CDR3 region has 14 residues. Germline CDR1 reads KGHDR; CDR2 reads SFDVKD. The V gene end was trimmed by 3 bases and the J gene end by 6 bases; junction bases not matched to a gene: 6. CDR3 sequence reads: CATSDETGVGEQYF. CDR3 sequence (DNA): TGTGCCACCAGTGATGAGACAGGGGTAGGCGAGCAGTACTTC.

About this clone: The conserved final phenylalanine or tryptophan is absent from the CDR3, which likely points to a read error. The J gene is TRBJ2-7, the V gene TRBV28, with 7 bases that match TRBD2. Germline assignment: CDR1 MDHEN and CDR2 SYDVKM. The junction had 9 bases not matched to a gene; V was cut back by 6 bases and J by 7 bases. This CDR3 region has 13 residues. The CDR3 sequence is CASRSGGPREQYC. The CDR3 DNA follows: TGTGCCAGCAGGTCGGGGGGTCCGCGTGAGCAGTACTGC.

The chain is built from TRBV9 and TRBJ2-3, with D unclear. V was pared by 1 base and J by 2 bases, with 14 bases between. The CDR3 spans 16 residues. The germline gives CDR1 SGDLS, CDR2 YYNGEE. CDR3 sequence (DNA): TGTGCCAGCAGCGTACAAGGACGGTTAGCCACAGATACGCAGTATTTT. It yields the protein CASSVQGRLATDTQYF.

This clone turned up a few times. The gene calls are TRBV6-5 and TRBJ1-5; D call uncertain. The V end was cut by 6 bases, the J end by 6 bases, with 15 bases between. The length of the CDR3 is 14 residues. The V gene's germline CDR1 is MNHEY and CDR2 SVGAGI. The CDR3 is CASSYKQIPQPQHF. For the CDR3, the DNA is TGTGCCAGCAGCTACAAACAGATTCCTCAGCCCCAGCATTTT.

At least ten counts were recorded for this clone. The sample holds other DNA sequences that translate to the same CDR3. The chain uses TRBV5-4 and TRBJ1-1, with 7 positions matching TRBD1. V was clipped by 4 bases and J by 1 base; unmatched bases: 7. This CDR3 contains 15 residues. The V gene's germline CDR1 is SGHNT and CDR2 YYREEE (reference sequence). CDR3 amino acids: CASSPRDRGNTEAFF. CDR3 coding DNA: TGTGCCAGCAGCCCCCGGGACAGAGGGAACACTGAAGCTTTCTTT.

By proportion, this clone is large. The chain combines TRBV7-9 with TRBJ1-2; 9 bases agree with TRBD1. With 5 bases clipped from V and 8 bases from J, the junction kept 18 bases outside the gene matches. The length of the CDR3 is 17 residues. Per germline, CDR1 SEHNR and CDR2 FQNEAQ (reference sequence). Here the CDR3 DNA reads TGTGCCAGCAGCGGGCTGACGGGACAGGGAATTTCAAGCGGCTACACCTTC. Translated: CASSGLTGQGISSGYTF.

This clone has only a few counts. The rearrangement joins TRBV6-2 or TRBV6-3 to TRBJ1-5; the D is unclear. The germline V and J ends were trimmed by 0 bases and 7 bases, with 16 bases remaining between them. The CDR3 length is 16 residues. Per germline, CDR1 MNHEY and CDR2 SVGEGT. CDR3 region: CASSYSLSTYRQPQHF. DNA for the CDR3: TGTGCCAGCAGTTACTCCTTATCTACATATCGACAGCCCCAGCATTTT.

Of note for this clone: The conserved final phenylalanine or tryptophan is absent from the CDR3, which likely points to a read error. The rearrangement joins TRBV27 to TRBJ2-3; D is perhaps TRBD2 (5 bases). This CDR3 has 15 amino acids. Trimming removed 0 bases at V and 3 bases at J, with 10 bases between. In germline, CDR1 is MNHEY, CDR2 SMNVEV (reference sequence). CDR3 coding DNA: TGTGCCAGCAGTTTATCGACCCGGGGTACAGATACGCAGTATCTT. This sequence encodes CASSLSTRGTDTQYL.

CDR3 coding DNA: TGTGCCAGCAGTCCCCGGACAGGGTCTCCCTTTGAAGCTTTCTTT. Its translation is CASSPRTGSPFEAFF. The chain carries TRBV12-3 or TRBV12-4 and TRBJ1-1; 8 bases are a match to TRBD1. The trim removed 5 bases at V and 7 bases at J, leaving 12 bases unmatched. This CDR3 is 15 amino acids long.

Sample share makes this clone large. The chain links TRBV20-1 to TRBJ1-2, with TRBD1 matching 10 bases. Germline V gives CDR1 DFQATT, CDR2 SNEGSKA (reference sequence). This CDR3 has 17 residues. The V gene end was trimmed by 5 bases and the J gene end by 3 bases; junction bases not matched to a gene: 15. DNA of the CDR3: TGCAGTGCTGGGGCAGACAGGGGGCCAGTCCGTGACTATGGCTACACCTTC. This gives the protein CSAGADRGPVRDYGYTF.

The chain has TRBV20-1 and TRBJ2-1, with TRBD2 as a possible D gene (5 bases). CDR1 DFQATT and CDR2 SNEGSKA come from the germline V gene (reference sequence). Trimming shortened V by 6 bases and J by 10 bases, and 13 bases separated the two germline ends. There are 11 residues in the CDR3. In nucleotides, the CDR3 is TGCAGTGCAGCCCTTGAGCGGGAGCAGTTCTTC. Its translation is CSAALEREQFF.

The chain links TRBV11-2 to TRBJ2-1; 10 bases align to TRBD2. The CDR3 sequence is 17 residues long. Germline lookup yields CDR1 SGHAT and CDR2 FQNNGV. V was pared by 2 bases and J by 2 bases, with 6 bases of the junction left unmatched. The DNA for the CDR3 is TGTGCCAGCAGCTTATTACCCGGGACTAGCGCCTACAATGAGCAGTTCTTC. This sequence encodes CASSLLPGTSAYNEQFF.

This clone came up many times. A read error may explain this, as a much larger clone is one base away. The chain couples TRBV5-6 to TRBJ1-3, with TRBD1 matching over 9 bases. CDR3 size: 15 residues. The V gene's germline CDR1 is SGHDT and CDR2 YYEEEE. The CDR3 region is CACSWDRVSGNTIYF. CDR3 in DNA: TGTGCCTGCAGCTGGGACAGGGTCTCTGGAAACACCATATATTTT. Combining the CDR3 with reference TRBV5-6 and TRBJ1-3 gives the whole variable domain DAGVTQSPTHLIKTRGQQVTLRCSPKSGHDTVSWYQQALGQGPQFIFQYYEEEERQRGNFPDRFSGHQFPNYSSELNVNALLLGDSALYLCACSWDRVSGNTIYFGEGSWLTVV.

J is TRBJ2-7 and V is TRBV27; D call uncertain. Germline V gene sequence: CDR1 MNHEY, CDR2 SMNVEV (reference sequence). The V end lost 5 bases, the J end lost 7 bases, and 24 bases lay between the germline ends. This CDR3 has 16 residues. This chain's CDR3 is CASSPSSHPPLREQYF. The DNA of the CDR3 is TGTGCCAGCAGTCCTTCTTCACACCCCCCGCTGAGAGAGCAGTACTTC.

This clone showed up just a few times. The DNA of the CDR3 is TGTGCCAGCAGGGGAACAGGCGGCGGGATGAACACTGAAGCTTTCTTT. Encoded protein: CASRGTGGGMNTEAFF. This chain uses TRBV27 with TRBJ1-1; D might be TRBD1 (5 bases). The germline V gene has CDR1 MNHEY and CDR2 SMNVEV (reference sequence). The germline V and J ends were trimmed by 6 bases and 0 bases, with 17 bases remaining between them. This CDR3 has 16 residues.

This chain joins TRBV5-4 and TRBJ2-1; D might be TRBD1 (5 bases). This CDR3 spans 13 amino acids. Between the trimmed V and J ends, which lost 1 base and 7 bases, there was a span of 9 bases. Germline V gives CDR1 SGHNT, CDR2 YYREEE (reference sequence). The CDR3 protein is CASSLWTFNEQFF. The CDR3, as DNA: TGTGCCAGCAGCTTGTGGACATTTAATGAGCAGTTCTTC.